What follows are 15 T cell receptor beta chains derived from one specimen sequenced in a study of T-cell memory formation after mild COVID-19. A single record per CDR3 protein comes from TCRdb applying MiXCR to the 5' RACE reads. The repertoire holds 130,000 to 150,000 distinct CDR3 sequences, with about 6% as singletons. Sequences were obtained from PBMCs or a T cell subset sorted from them (not recorded which). Receptors originate from an adult woman who had mild COVID-19 (a few samples of this study predate the infection). Cell type and time point are not known.

This clonotype was seen repeatedly, ten times or more. CDR3 protein: CASSLRRAGAHYGYTF. CDR3 nucleotide sequence: TGTGCCAGCAGCTTAAGGAGGGCAGGGGCACACTATGGCTACACCTTC. The V and J genes are TRBV7-7 and TRBJ1-2; D might be TRBD1 (6 bases). Germline V gene sequence: CDR1 SSHAT, CDR2 FNYEAQ (reference sequence). The V gene lost 2 bases and the J gene lost 3 bases, with 16 bases spanning the gap. This CDR3 has 16 amino acids.

This clonotype was seen repeatedly, ten times or more. This chain joins TRBV30 and TRBJ1-1, with D possibly matching TRBD1 (5 bases). Germline CDR1 and CDR2: GTSNPN and SVGIG (reference sequence). CDR3 size: 13 residues. Trimming shortened V by 0 bases and J by 1 base, and 6 bases separated the two germline ends. In nucleotides, the CDR3 is TGTGCCTGGAGTGTACAGGAGAACACTGAAGCTTTCTTT. This encodes CAWSVQENTEAFF. The full variable domain, with the rest looked up from reference TRBV30 and TRBJ1-1, is SQTIHQWPATLVQPVGSPLSLECTVEGTSNPNLYWYRQAAGRGLQLLFYSVGIGQISSEVPQNLSASRPQDRQFILSSKKLLLSDSGFYLCAWSVQENTEAFFGQGTRLTVV.

Of note for this clonotype: Mismatch with germline at one junction end may stem from a read error. This chain links TRBV3-1 with TRBJ1-1; unclear D gene. Looked up from germline, CDR1 is LGHDT and CDR2 is YNNKEL (reference sequence). This CDR3 spans 18 amino acids. The CDR3 protein is CASRQGGTTGVVNTEAFF. In DNA, the CDR3 is TGTGCCAGCAGACAAGGTGGCACGACCGGAGTGGTGAACACTGAAGCTTTCTTT.

This clonotype was recorded many times. The rearrangement uses TRBV7-9 and TRBJ1-1; D is unclear. Germline V gene sequence: CDR1 SEHNR, CDR2 FQNEAQ (reference sequence). This CDR3 is 12 amino acids long. Trimming pared 0 bases from V and 12 bases from J, leaving 11 bases between. The CDR3 DNA follows: TGTGCCAGCAGCTTAGCCACCTTAGAGACTTTCTTT. Translation gives CASSLATLETFF.

This clonotype was detected many times. This chain joins TRBV30 and TRBJ2-3, with TRBD2 identical over 7 bases. This CDR3 contains 13 residues. Germline trimming cut 7 bases from V and 4 bases from J; bases unmatched to any gene: 8. The germline gives CDR1 GTSNPN, CDR2 SVGIG (reference sequence). CDR3 nucleotide sequence: TGTGCCTCCCTCAACGGGAGGTCAGATACGCAGTATTTT. Protein product: CASLNGRSDTQYF.

This clonotype was seen at least ten times. This sequence joins TRBV7-2 and TRBJ2-7; 8 positions match TRBD2. J gave up 5 bases and V 4 bases, and 7 bases lay outside the gene matches. The germline V gene has CDR1 SGHTA and CDR2 FQGNSA. This CDR3 spans 14 amino acids. CDR3: CASSYPGRGDEQYF. The CDR3 bases are TGTGCCAGCAGCTACCCCGGGAGGGGCGACGAGCAGTACTTC.

The chain is built from TRBV5-1 and TRBJ2-7; 8 positions agree with TRBD1. The germline V gene encodes CDR1 SGHRS and CDR2 YFSETQ. This CDR3 region has 16 residues. V lost 2 bases and J lost 5; bases outside the gene matches: 12. The CDR3 here is CASSLTPGGYDNEQYF. DNA of the CDR3: TGCGCCAGCAGCTTAACGCCAGGGGGCTACGACAACGAGCAGTACTTC.

The chain carries TRBV12-3 or TRBV12-4 and TRBJ1-4; D call uncertain. This CDR3 region has 15 residues. The V gene lost 5 bases and the J gene lost 4 bases, with 14 bases spanning the gap. The CDR3 DNA follows: TGTGCCAGCAGTCCGGACCCGACGTTTAATGAAAAACTGTTTTTT. As protein: CASSPDPTFNEKLFF.

A few counts support this clonotype. CDR3 loop: CSATLQETQYF. The CDR3 DNA reads as TGCAGTGCTACCCTACAAGAGACCCAGTACTTC. The chain employs TRBV20-1 and TRBJ2-5; D gene uncertain. This CDR3 contains 11 residues. Per germline, CDR1 DFQATT and CDR2 SNEGSKA (reference sequence). Between the trimmed V and J ends, which lost 4 bases and 2 bases, there was a span of 5 bases.

This clonotype was seen at least ten times. The J gene is TRBJ2-3, the V gene TRBV5-1; weak D call: TRBD1 (5 bases). In germline, CDR1 is SGHRS, CDR2 YFSETQ. The CDR3 contains 14 residues. V gave up 4 bases and J gave up 0 bases, with 9 bases separating them. The CDR3 loop reads CASSPGHSTDTQYF. In nucleotides, the CDR3 is TGCGCCAGCAGCCCTGGACACAGCACAGATACGCAGTATTTT.

This clonotype came up a few times. The J gene is TRBJ1-3, the V gene TRBV6-5, with TRBD1 identical over 7 bases. This CDR3 region has 18 residues. V was pared by 5 bases and J by 1 base, with 14 bases of the junction left unmatched. Germline V gene data show CDR1 as MNHEY and CDR2 as SVGAGI. The CDR3 is CASSTRRDSFISGNTIYF. DNA of the CDR3: TGTGCCAGCAGTACCCGGCGGGACAGCTTTATATCTGGAAACACCATATATTTT.

This clonotype was counted only a few times. J is TRBJ1-4 and V is TRBV3-1; 8 bases are shared with TRBD1. The junction had 8 bases not matched to a gene; V was cut back by 3 bases and J by 5 bases. The CDR3 contains 16 residues. Per germline, CDR1 LGHDT and CDR2 YNNKEL (reference sequence). CDR3 nucleotides: TGTGCCAGCAGCCACGAGACAGGGGCCACGAATGAAAAACTGTTTTTT. This codes for CASSHETGATNEKLFF.

The sample holds a few counts of this clonotype. The chain has TRBV20-1 and TRBJ2-3, with D possibly being TRBD1 (5 bases). Germline CDR1 DFQATT, CDR2 SNEGSKA (reference sequence). CDR3 length: 13 residues. CDR3 in DNA: TGCAGCAGGGTGGAAAGTAACACAGATACGCAGTATTTT. This gives the protein CSRVESNTDTQYF.

This clonotype turned up a few times. The chain uses TRBV2 and TRBJ2-3; D is tentatively TRBD1 or TRBD2 (6 bases each). This CDR3 contains 17 residues. CDR1 and CDR2 from the germline V gene are SNHLY and FYNNEI. V was cut by 0 bases and J by 6 bases, with 19 bases left in between. The CDR3 DNA reads as TGTGCCAGCAGTGAAGCAGGGGGGAACAGGTGGTTGGATACGCAGTATTTT. Amino acids: CASSEAGGNRWLDTQYF. The full variable domain, in which reference TRBV2 and TRBJ2-3 provide the parts outside the CDR3, is EPEVTQTPSHQVTQMGQEVILRCVPISNHLYFYWYRQILGQKVEFLVSFYNNEISEKSEIFDDQFSVERPDGSNFTLKIRSTKLEDSAMYFCASSEAGGNRWLDTQYFGPGTRLTVL.

Only a few counts were recorded for this clonotype. The chain recombines TRBV7-9 with TRBJ1-5; possibly TRBD1 for D (6 bases). V was trimmed by 3 bases and J by 11 bases, leaving 14 bases between them. Germline V CDR1 and CDR2: SEHNR, FQNEAQ (reference sequence). The CDR3 length is 13 residues. DNA for the CDR3: TGTGCCAGCAGCTTCGCACCTCAGGGGTCCCAGCATTTT. Protein sequence: CASSFAPQGSQHF.